The rows below give T cell receptor beta chains drawn from one sample of a study of T cells in Graves' hyperthyroidism and ophthalmopathy. TCRdb passed the multiplex PCR reads through MiXCR, listing each CDR3 protein once. In the table there are 450,000 to 700,000 distinct CDR3 sequences, more than 45% of which are singletons. Sequencing was carried out using peripheral blood or thyroid tissue (not recorded which). The receptors derive from an adult woman with Graves' disease, either hyperthyroidism or ophthalmopathy (not recorded which). The conserved cysteine and the conserved F or W are not part of the CDR3 here.

TRBJ1-2	TRBV15	ATSRDNRPVSDYGYT
TRBJ1-2	TRBV9	ASSVEGVGNYGYT
TRBJ1-6	TRBV15	ATSRVGDSPLH
TRBJ1-1	TRBV7-2	ASSRGDGAF
TRBJ1-6	TRBV28	ASSGGLGNSPLH
TRBJ2-7	TRBV9	ASSGSRDTGTLGEQY
TRBJ2-5	TRBV5-1	ASSNGAQY
TRBJ1-4	TRBV5-1	ASSLDGTVEKLF
TRBJ1-2	TRBV4-1	ASSQGRSST
TRBJ2-5	TRBV10-3	ASRRLAWETQY
TRBJ2-5	TRBV7-9	ASRSGPETGVQETQY
TRBJ2-5	TRBV5-4	ASSLRAEETQY
TRBJ1-2	TRBV29-1	SVEGQLANYGYT
TRBJ1-3	TRBV3-1	ASSQGPGQGASGNTIY
TRBJ2-2	TRBV7-3	ASSSPGAGTGELF
TRBJ1-2	TRBV7-9	ASNKNRDGYT
TRBJ1-4	TRBV6-1	ASRPPGTRRKLF
TRBJ2-2	TRBV4-2	ASSQGLRANTGELF
TRBJ1-6	TRBV25-1	ASSEGLNSPLH
TRBJ2-3	TRBV15	ATSLGGLAGDVDTQY
TRBJ2-1	TRBV20-1	SASRSIPPNEQF
TRBJ1-1	TRBV12-3/TRBV12-4	ASSLPSEMNTEAF
TRBJ1-5	TRBV4-1	ASSQAGEGQPQH
TRBJ1-5	TRBV6-6	ASSTKADRARGQPQH
TRBJ2-2	TRBV12-3/TRBV12-4	ASSLGGLPGGELF
TRBJ1-1	TRBV10-3	AISENGGSAF
TRBJ1-1	TRBV19	ASSIARDMEAF
TRBJ2-5	TRBV7-9	ASSRTGTGFRETQY
TRBJ2-5	TRBV9	ASSVGGTQY
TRBJ1-5	TRBV10-3	AISKADSNQPQH
TRBJ2-7	TRBV7-9	ASSDQRGYEQY
TRBJ1-2	TRBV20-1	SARLAGYGYT
TRBJ2-7	TRBV29-1	SVGEWDEQY
TRBJ2-7	TRBV15	ATSRYPRTGVGVRDEQY
TRBJ2-5	TRBV25-1	ASSGNRGQLQETQY
TRBJ2-5	TRBV5-6	ASSFGAGGTQY
TRBJ2-1	TRBV20-1	SARGGLLTNEQF
TRBJ2-5	TRBV4-1	ASSLDRLAETQY
TRBJ2-2	TRBV2	ASSGQGTTGELF
TRBJ2-6	TRBV27	ASSLAQSGANVLT
TRBJ1-2	TRBV29-1	SVDAWGYGYT
TRBJ1-1	TRBV2	ASTATTGGGRRAF
TRBJ1-2	TRBV20-1	SASEAPEGYRYT
TRBJ2-3	TRBV5-1	ASSPPADTQY
TRBJ1-3	TRBV7-6	ASSSGPGYSSGNTIY
TRBJ1-3	TRBV7-8	ASSLVLLRPGPGNTIY
TRBJ1-1	TRBV2	ASRGKNTEAF
TRBJ2-7	TRBV5-1	ASSSVSSSYEQY
TRBJ1-4	TRBV13	ASSAGTAPNEKLF
TRBJ2-7	TRBV7-6	ASSLVPGGLLNGSPYEQY
TRBJ2-2	TRBV14	ASSQPRSGELF
TRBJ2-7	TRBV4-1	ASSHPGQRTYEQY